Below are 24 T cell receptor beta chains sequenced from a single sample in a study of Tregs in tolerant kidney transplant recipients. The nonmyeloablative bone marrow transplants came from related graft donors, with transient mixed chimerism. Some clones are missing from TCRdb's copy, which holds only in-frame ones; the method was immunoSEQ multiplex PCR. The repertoire table contains 11,000 to 15,000 clones. This material consisted of CD8+ T cells from blood (PBMCs), taken 6 months after the transplant. The source of these receptors is a human patient who received a combined kidney and bone marrow transplant. The graft donor may have contributed some T cells.

Concerning this clone: From the germline J gene comes the end of the CDR3, since the read stops 3 residues before it. V is TRBV6-1 and J is TRBJ2-5; D is undetermined. The ends were cut back, 1 base at V and 5 bases at J, with 17 bases in the middle. The CDR3 is 16 amino acids. CDR1 MNHNS and CDR2 SASEGT come from the germline V gene. The CDR3 protein is CASSEGVIMRSETQYF. CDR3 bases read: TGTGCCAGCAGTGAAGGAGTAATCATGAGGTCGGAGACC.

On this clone itself: The DNA ends 3 residues before the CDR3 does, and the rest of the CDR3 is filled in from the germline J gene. The genes are TRBV6-2 or TRBV6-3 and TRBJ1-5, with TRBD1 identical over 7 bases. The CDR3 contains 16 residues. Germline loops: CDR1 MNHEY, CDR2 SVGEGT. With V trimmed by 6 bases and J by 0 bases, 8 bases remained unmatched. CDR3 protein: CASSRFGTASNQPQHF. The covered CDR3 bases are TGTGCCAGCAGCAGATTCGGGACAGCTAGCAATCAGCCC.

As for this clone: The read stops 3 residues short of the end of the CDR3; the missing end is completed from the germline J gene. The chain has TRBV29-1 and TRBJ1-2; D might be TRBD1 (5 bases). Trimming removed 6 bases at V and 6 bases at J, with 17 bases between. Germline lookup yields CDR1 SQVTM and CDR2 ANQGSEA. This CDR3 region has 13 residues. The covered CDR3 bases are TGCAGCGTGGGCGGGGGAGAGGACCATGGC. Translating it yields CSVGGGEDHG. The full CDR3 protein reads CSVGGGEDHGYTF.

As for this clone: Read coverage stops 3 residues before the CDR3 terminus; the germline J gene supplies the remainder. The chain carries TRBV29-1 and TRBJ1-4, with TRBD1 identical over 7 bases. The germline V gene has CDR1 SQVTM and CDR2 ANQGSEA. J gave up 6 bases and V 6 bases, and 7 bases lay outside the gene matches. The CDR3 contains 13 residues. CDR3 DNA (partial): TGCAGCGTCGTACAGGGGTCTGATGAAAAA. Translation: CSVVQGSDEK. The CDR3 as a whole reads CSVVQGSDEKLFF.

A remark on this clone: The DNA ends 3 residues before the CDR3 does, and the rest of the CDR3 is filled in from the germline J gene. V usage is TRBV11-2 and J usage is TRBJ1-5; D call uncertain. The germline CDR1 and CDR2 sequences are SGHAT and FQNNGV. This CDR3 contains 13 residues. Trimming took 1 base from V and 3 from J, leaving 4 bases between them. The part of the CDR3 DNA that was read is TGTGCCAGCAGCTTAGGCGCCAATCAGCCC. Encoded protein: CASSLGANQP. The CDR3 reads in full as CASSLGANQPQHF.

Notes on this clone: The read finishes 3 residues shy of the CDR3 end, and the germline J gene is used to complete it. The chain uses TRBV23-1 and TRBJ2-7; 10 bases are shared with TRBD1. TRBV23-1 is identified as an open reading frame with a role that is uncertain. The J segment lost 3 bases and the V segment lost 0 bases, leaving 11 bases of the junction unmatched. This CDR3 comprises 18 residues. Partial CDR3 DNA: TGCGCCAGCAGTCAATCGACGAACCGGGACAGGGGAGGCTACGAG. Amino acids: CASSQSTNRDRGGYE. Given in full, the CDR3 is CASSQSTNRDRGGYEQYF.

Comments on this clone: Read coverage stops 3 residues before the CDR3 terminus; the germline J gene supplies the remainder. The V and J genes are TRBV5-4 and TRBJ2-7, with D tentatively TRBD2 (5 bases). V was shortened by 2 bases and J by 0 bases, with 9 bases between the two germline ends. The CDR3 has 14 amino acids. Looked up from germline, CDR1 is SGHNT and CDR2 is YYREEE (reference sequence). Incomplete CDR3 DNA: TGTGCCAGCAGCTTTCGGGGTTCCTCCTACGAG. It translates to CASSFRGSSYE. The full CDR3 sequence reads CASSFRGSSYEQYF.

Concerning this clone itself: With the read ending 3 residues before the CDR3 end, the germline J gene is used to fill in that end. The rearrangement links TRBV10-3 to TRBJ1-1, with D possibly matching TRBD1 (6 bases). The CDR3 totals 15 residues. Trimming left V 6 bases short and J 0 bases short, with 14 bases between. Per the germline V gene, CDR1 is ENHRY and CDR2 is SYGVKD. The CDR3 bases that were read are TGTGCCATCAGGACAGGAACGACCATGAACACTGAA. Amino acid sequence: CAIRTGTTMNTE. The CDR3 as a whole reads CAIRTGTTMNTEAFF.

CDR3 DNA (partial): TGCAGTGCTAGCGTAACTAGCGGTTACCAAGAGACC. This translates into CSASVTSGYQET. The full CDR3 protein reads CSASVTSGYQETQYF. The genes are TRBV20-1 and TRBJ2-5, with 8 bases that match TRBD2. The read gets to within 3 residues of the CDR3 end, and the germline J gene fills in the rest. Germline-derived CDR1 and CDR2 are DFQATT and SNEGSKA (reference sequence). The CDR3 runs to 15 residues. J lost 0 bases, V lost 3 bases, and 6 bases had no gene match.

The CDR3 sequence is CASSPALANTGELFF. CDR3 DNA (partial): TGTGCCAGTAGTCCCGCGCTCGCGAACACCGGGGAG. The chain employs TRBV19 and TRBJ2-2; D gene ambiguous. The missing CDR3 end, 3 residues past where the read stops, is filled in from the germline J gene. Trimming took 5 bases from V and 0 from J, leaving 10 bases between them. CDR1 is LNHDA and CDR2 is SQIVND in the germline V gene (reference sequence). The CDR3 spans 15 residues.

The chain's CDR3 is CASRGDNNEKLFF. CDR3 bases read: TGTGCCAGCAGGGGGGACAATAATGAAAAG. V is TRBV2 and J is TRBJ2-2, with a weak D call TRBD1 (6 bases). The read finishes 3 residues shy of the CDR3 end, and the germline J gene is used to complete it. From germline, CDR1 is SNHLY and CDR2 FYNNEI. The CDR3 is made up of 13 amino acids.

Turning to this clone: The read stops 3 residues short of the end of the CDR3; the missing end is completed from the germline J gene. The V gene is TRBV19, the J gene TRBJ2-6; no definite D call. Trimming removed 3 bases from V and 1 base from J, with 4 bases in between. This CDR3 has 14 residues. Per germline, CDR1 LNHDA and CDR2 SQIVND (reference sequence). This CDR3 reads CASSILSGANVLTF. Incomplete CDR3 DNA: TGTGCCAGTAGTATTCTGTCTGGGGCCAACGTC.

Worth noting for this clone: Read sequence stops 3 residues before the CDR3 end, and the germline J gene provides the missing end. This chain connects TRBV11-2 to TRBJ2-5; TRBD2 aligns across 9 bases. The CDR3 loop spans 15 amino acids. Germline loops: CDR1 SGHAT, CDR2 FQNNGV. Trimming took 5 bases from V and 7 from J; bases not matched to a gene: 11. The sequenced CDR3 bases are TGTGCCAGCAGCCTAGGGACTAGCAGACCCGGGACC. As protein: CASSLGTSRPGT. The CDR3, in full, reads CASSLGTSRPGTQYF.

A note on this clone: The read terminates 3 residues before the CDR3 end, so the remaining end is supplied by the germline J gene. The chain employs TRBV20-1 and TRBJ1-6; the D is unclear. V was trimmed by 0 bases and J by 6 bases, leaving 9 bases between them. Per the germline V gene, CDR1 is DFQATT and CDR2 is SNEGSKA (reference sequence). The CDR3 loop spans 14 amino acids. CDR3 sequence reads: CSAREKVPNSPLHF. The part of the CDR3 DNA that was read is TGCAGTGCTAGAGAAAAGGTTCCTAATTCACCC.

About this clone itself: From the germline J gene comes the end of the CDR3, since the read stops 3 residues before it. The chain employs TRBV7-9 and TRBJ2-3, with D possibly matching TRBD1 (6 bases). The CDR3 is 15 amino acids. Germline V lookup: CDR1 SEHNR, CDR2 FQNEAQ (reference sequence). The CDR3 bases that were read are TGTGCCAGCAGCTTAGCGGACAGTTTCCAAGAGACG. Translating it yields CASSLADSFQET. The CDR3, in full, reads CASSLADSFQETQYF.

On this clone: The CDR3 goes on 3 residues after the read ends, and that part is filled in from the germline J gene. The chain employs TRBV27 and TRBJ2-7; 7 bases match TRBD2. The CDR3 contains 14 residues. V dropped 2 bases and J dropped 3; count of bases not matched to a gene: 4. CDR1 MNHEY and CDR2 SMNVEV come from the germline V gene (reference sequence). The CDR3 protein is CASSLGGEYYEQYF. The part of the CDR3 DNA that was read is TGTGCCAGCAGTTTAGGGGGGGAATACTACGAG.

About this clone: The read ends 3 residues shy of where the CDR3 ends; the end is completed using the germline J gene. The chain employs TRBV5-6 and TRBJ1-1, with D possibly TRBD1 on 6 matching bases. The germline V and J ends were trimmed by 2 bases and 4 bases, with 12 bases remaining between them. This CDR3 spans 14 amino acids. Germline lookup yields CDR1 SGHDT and CDR2 YYEEEE. CDR3: CASSFGGAGTEAFF. Incomplete CDR3 DNA: TGTGCCAGCAGCTTCGGGGGGGCTGGCACTGAA.

With respect to this clone: The read ends 3 residues before the CDR3 terminus; that terminus is restored from the germline J gene. This chain links TRBV13 with TRBJ1-6; TRBD1 matches at 8 bases. The germline V gene encodes CDR1 PRHDT and CDR2 FYEKMQ (reference sequence). After removal of 5 bases from V and 7 bases from J, the junction contained 4 bases not matched to a gene. This CDR3 region has 14 residues. CDR3 sequence reads: CASSPRQGNSPLHF. The covered CDR3 bases are TGTGCCAGCAGCCCCAGACAGGGGAATTCACCC.

A remark on this clone: Read data end 3 residues before the CDR3 end; the end is taken from the germline J gene. The genes are TRBV7-7 and TRBJ2-7, with TRBD1 identical over 8 bases. CDR3 length: 14 residues. The V gene end was trimmed by 1 base and the J gene end by 4 bases; junction bases not matched to a gene: 3. Looked up from germline, CDR1 is SSHAT and CDR2 is FNYEAQ (reference sequence). The chain's CDR3 is CASSLGTGLYEQYF. The CDR3 bases that were read are TGTGCCAGCAGCTTAGGGACAGGGCTGTACGAG.

For this clone: The junction shows a germline mismatch at one end, possibly a read error. The read halts 3 residues ahead of the CDR3 end, with the missing end drawn from the germline J gene. The rearrangement links TRBV7-6 to TRBJ1-6, with D tentatively TRBD1 (5 bases). This CDR3 comprises 16 residues. Germline CDR1 and CDR2: SGHVS and FNYEAQ. The CDR3 is CASILADSLNNSPLHF. The part of the CDR3 DNA that was read is TGTGCCAGCATCTTAGCAGACAGTTTAAATAATTCACCC.

As regards this clone: Read coverage stops 3 residues before the CDR3 terminus; the germline J gene supplies the remainder. V is TRBV2 and J is TRBJ1-2; perhaps TRBD1 as D (5 bases). Trimming shortened V by 7 bases and J by 7 bases, and 10 bases separated the two germline ends. CDR3 length equals 11 residues. Germline V gene data show CDR1 as SNHLY and CDR2 as FYNNEI. CDR3: CASTQGGGYTF. The CDR3 DNA, read in part, is TGTGCCAGCACTCAGGGTGGTGGC.

A word on this clone: The DNA ends 3 residues before the CDR3 does, and the rest of the CDR3 is filled in from the germline J gene. The genes are TRBV20-1 and TRBJ1-2; D not certain. This CDR3 has 13 amino acids. Germline lookup yields CDR1 DFQATT and CDR2 SNEGSKA (reference sequence). Trimming stripped 3 bases from V and 6 bases from J, with 14 bases between. The DNA read from the CDR3 is TGCAGTGCTAGGGTTTTCGGCGGGGATGGC. It codes for CSARVFGGDG. The full CDR3 protein reads CSARVFGGDGYTF.

Remarks on this clone: From the germline J gene comes the end of the CDR3, since the read stops 3 residues before it. This rearrangement joins TRBV20-1 to TRBJ2-7; 7 bases are a match to TRBD1. With 6 bases clipped from V and 0 bases from J, the junction kept 5 bases outside the gene matches. The CDR3 has 13 residues. CDR1 and CDR2 from the germline V gene are DFQATT and SNEGSKA (reference sequence). The CDR3 loop reads CSAKQGSSYEQYF. CDR3 DNA, as far as it was read: TGCAGTGCAAAACAGGGGAGCTCCTACGAG.

With regard to this clone: Read coverage stops 3 residues before the CDR3 terminus; the germline J gene supplies the remainder. This chain uses TRBV12-3 or TRBV12-4 with TRBJ2-7; tentatively, D is TRBD1 (5 bases). V was trimmed by 5 bases and J by 5 bases, leaving 7 bases between them. CDR3 size: 11 residues. Incomplete CDR3 DNA: TGTGCCAGCAGTCAGACAGACGAG. It yields the protein CASSQTDE. The whole CDR3 region reads CASSQTDEQYF.